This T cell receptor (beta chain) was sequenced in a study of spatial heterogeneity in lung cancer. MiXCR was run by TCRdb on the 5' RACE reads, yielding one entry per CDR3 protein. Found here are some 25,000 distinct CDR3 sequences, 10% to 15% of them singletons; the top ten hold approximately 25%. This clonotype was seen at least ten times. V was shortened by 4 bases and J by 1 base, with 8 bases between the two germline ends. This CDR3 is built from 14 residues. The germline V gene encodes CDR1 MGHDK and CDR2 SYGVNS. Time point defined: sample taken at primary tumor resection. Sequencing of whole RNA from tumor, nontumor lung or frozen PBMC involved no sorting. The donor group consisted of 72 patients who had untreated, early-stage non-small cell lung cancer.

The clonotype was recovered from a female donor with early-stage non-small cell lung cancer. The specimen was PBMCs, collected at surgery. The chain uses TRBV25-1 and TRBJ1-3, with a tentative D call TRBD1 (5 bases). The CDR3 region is CASSATDSGNTIYF. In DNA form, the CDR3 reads TGTGCCAGCAGTGCGACAGATTCTGGAAACACCATATATTTT.